Presented here are 13 T cell receptor beta chains from one specimen sequenced in a study of cytomegalovirus exposure and HLA in healthy donors. The PCR employed 60 Vbeta primers together with 13 Jbeta primers. Clones were read by immunoSEQ multiplex PCR, and TCRdb kept only the in-frame ones, dropping some. The sample lists 110,000 to 150,000 clones; around four fifths were seen once. The source material was PBMCs. These receptors were collected from a woman aged 55 to 70 in good health and CMV-seropositive.

This chain links TRBV29-1 with TRBJ1-1; D perhaps matches TRBD1 (5 bases). Trimming stripped 1 base from V and 5 bases from J, with 8 bases between. The germline V gene encodes CDR1 SQVTM and CDR2 ANQGSEA. The CDR3 sequence is 12 residues long. The chain's CDR3 is CSVEVGGTEAFF. CDR3 sequence (DNA): TGCAGCGTTGAAGTGGGGGGGACTGAAGCTTTCTTT.

This sequence joins TRBV10-3 and TRBJ1-1; TRBD1 is a possible D gene (6 bases). Germline V lookup: CDR1 ENHRY, CDR2 SYGVKD. V gave up 3 bases and J gave up 0 bases, with 17 bases separating them. The CDR3 is made up of 17 amino acids. CDR3 protein: CAISDIGLGQLNTEAFF. CDR3 bases: TGTGCCATCAGTGATATTGGTTTGGGACAACTGAACACTGAAGCTTTCTTT.

This sequence joins TRBV5-1 and TRBJ2-3, with 9 bases identical to TRBD2. Germline V lookup: CDR1 SGHRS, CDR2 YFSETQ. This CDR3 has 16 amino acids. With V trimmed by 4 bases and J by 3 bases, 9 bases remained unmatched. CDR3 sequence: CASSEISGSSTDTQYF. The CDR3 DNA reads as TGCGCCAGCAGCGAAATTAGCGGGAGCAGTACAGATACGCAGTATTTT.

The chain employs TRBV28 and TRBJ2-3; D is undetermined. Germline V CDR1 and CDR2: MDHEN, SYDVKM. CDR3 length equals 12 residues. Trimming removed 4 bases from V and 9 bases from J, with 11 bases in between. Written as DNA, the CDR3 is TGTGCCAGCAGTTCCCCCCGGCGGACGCAGTATTTT. It is translated as CASSSPRRTQYF.

The rearrangement links TRBV19 to TRBJ2-1; D ambiguous. CDR3 length equals 13 residues. CDR1 and CDR2 (germline): LNHDA, SQIVND (reference sequence). V dropped 5 bases and J dropped 0 bases, with 5 bases sitting between them. The CDR3 here is CASSYSSYNEQFF. The CDR3 DNA follows: TGTGCCAGTAGTTACAGCTCCTACAATGAGCAGTTCTTC.

CDR3 nucleotides: TGTGCCAGCAGCTTAGTGGCGGATGGGAACACTGAAGCTTTCTTT. Amino acid sequence: CASSLVADGNTEAFF. The chain combines TRBV7-9 with TRBJ1-1; D is uncertain. The length of the CDR3 is 15 residues. Germline V gives CDR1 SEHNR, CDR2 FQNEAQ (reference sequence). V lost 1 base and J lost 1, with 10 bases in between.

This clone appeared a few times. The chain uses TRBV4-1 and TRBJ1-5; D not resolved. V was trimmed by 1 base and J by 5 bases, leaving 18 bases between them. The germline CDR1 and CDR2 sequences are MGHRA and YSYEKL. The CDR3 loop spans 17 amino acids. CDR3 in amino acids: CASSQGGRGERDQPQHF. CDR3 bases: TGCGCCAGCAGCCAAGGGGGTCGCGGGGAGAGAGATCAGCCCCAGCATTTT.

The chain recombines TRBV29-1 with TRBJ2-2, with D maybe TRBD2 (6 bases). The germline gives CDR1 SQVTM, CDR2 ANQGSEA. Trimming left V 3 bases short and J 3 bases short, with 8 bases between. CDR3 size: 13 residues. The CDR3 loop reads CSVDSGYTGELFF. The CDR3 DNA follows: TGCAGCGTTGATAGCGGATACACCGGGGAGCTGTTTTTT.

The chain links TRBV5-3 to TRBJ2-7; D perhaps matches TRBD1 (6 bases). TRBV5-3 is an open reading frame whose function is uncertain. This CDR3 is 13 amino acids long. V lost 2 bases to trimming and J lost 3 bases, with 9 bases between them. CDR3 nucleotides: TGTGCCAGAAGCTTAAAGGACAGCTACGAGCAGTACTTC. Protein sequence: CARSLKDSYEQYF.

Remarks on this clone: Mismatch with germline at one junction end may stem from a read error. The rearrangement uses TRBV7-7 and TRBJ2-2; 9 bases match TRBD2. CDR3 length: 19 residues. Germline V CDR1 and CDR2: SSHAT, FNYEAQ (reference sequence). In DNA form, the CDR3 reads TGTGCTAGCAGCTTAGCCCGTCCCGTAGCGGGAGTTGACACCGGGGAGCTGTTTTTT. This encodes CASSLARPVAGVDTGELFF. The whole variable domain, remainder taken from reference TRBV7-7 and TRBJ2-2, is GAGVSQSPRYKVTKRGQDVTLRCDPISSHATLYWYQQALGQGPEFLTYFNYEAQPDKSGLPSDRFSAERPEGSISTLTIQRTEQRDSAMYRCASSLARPVAGVDTGELFFGEGSRLTVL.

CDR3 nucleotides: TGTGCCAGCAGCTTAGAGGGCCCCAGCGGGGACCTCTACGAGCAGTACTTC. Protein: CASSLEGPSGDLYEQYF. V is TRBV7-2 and J is TRBJ2-7; TRBD2 matches at 7 bases. CDR3 length: 17 amino acids. Per germline, CDR1 SGHTA and CDR2 FQGNSA. The J segment lost 3 bases and the V segment lost 1 base, leaving 12 bases of the junction unmatched.

The table lists this clone with a count of one. Written as DNA, the CDR3 is TGTGCCAGCAGTTTATTGGGGGCGGCTCAGCCCCAGCATTTT. It is translated as CASSLLGAAQPQHF. The chain has TRBV28 and TRBJ1-5; perhaps TRBD1 as D (6 bases). V was clipped by 1 base and J by 6 bases, with 10 bases between them. The CDR3 is 14 residues long. Per germline, CDR1 MDHEN and CDR2 SYDVKM.

The chain has TRBV5-3 and TRBJ2-7; the match to TRBD1 covers 8 bases. TRBV5-3 is an ORF; its function is uncertain. The CDR3 has 15 residues. The ends lost 0 bases at V and 3 bases at J; junction bases unmatched: 5. As DNA, the CDR3 is TGTGCCAGAAGCTTGGCCCCCGACAGGGGCTACGAGCAGTACTTC. Protein: CARSLAPDRGYEQYF.